The clone carrying this T cell receptor (beta chain) was observed a few times. Its antigen is unidentified. The CDR3 runs to 17 residues. The J segment lost 4 bases and the V segment lost 3 bases, leaving 13 bases of the junction unmatched. Germline values: CDR1 LGHDT, CDR2 YNNKEL (reference sequence). These data originate in a study of T cell responses to AZD1222 COVID-19 vaccine. Whole-study findings and limits: Nearly half of unique spike-specific TCRs reportedly avoided B.1.351 and B.1.1.7 mutated regions.

Data came from immunoSEQ multiplex PCR; TCRdb stores just in-frame clones and leaves some out. The repertoire holds some 120,000 clones, with 75% to 95% as singletons. The sequenced sample was peripheral blood, obtained 28 days after the second dose of the MenACWY control vaccine. The chain links TRBV3-1 (or the pseudogene TRBV3-2) to TRBJ1-2, with 8 positions matching TRBD1. This TCR was sampled from an adult who received the MenACWY meningococcal vaccine as a control. The CDR3 nucleotides read TGTGCCAGCAGCCACAGGCCCCCGACAGGGGCTGTCTATGGCTACACCTTC. It is translated as CASSHRPPTGAVYGYTF.